The sequence of this T cell receptor beta chain was determined in a study of T cells in Graves' hyperthyroidism and ophthalmopathy. RNA transcripts provided the source from which TCR beta CDR3 regions were amplified. First-round RT-PCR of the TCR CDR3 relied on the HTBI primer set. One entry per CDR3 protein results from TCRdb running MiXCR on the multiplex PCR reads. The table includes fewer than 600,000 distinct CDR3 sequences, about 15% detected once. In this sample, this clonotype turned up many times. The V end was cut by 4 bases, the J end by 3 bases, with 15 bases between. The CDR3 extends over 15 amino acids. The germline gives CDR1 SGHNT, CDR2 YENEEA.

This rearrangement joins TRBV11-3 to TRBJ1-1, with D uncertain. The sample comprised blood. The receptor comes from a woman younger than 35 with Graves' hyperthyroidism. In DNA form, the CDR3 reads TGTGCCAGCAGCTCCGGCAACGGACTTGACACTGAAGCTTTCTTT. It yields the protein CASSSGNGLDTEAFF.